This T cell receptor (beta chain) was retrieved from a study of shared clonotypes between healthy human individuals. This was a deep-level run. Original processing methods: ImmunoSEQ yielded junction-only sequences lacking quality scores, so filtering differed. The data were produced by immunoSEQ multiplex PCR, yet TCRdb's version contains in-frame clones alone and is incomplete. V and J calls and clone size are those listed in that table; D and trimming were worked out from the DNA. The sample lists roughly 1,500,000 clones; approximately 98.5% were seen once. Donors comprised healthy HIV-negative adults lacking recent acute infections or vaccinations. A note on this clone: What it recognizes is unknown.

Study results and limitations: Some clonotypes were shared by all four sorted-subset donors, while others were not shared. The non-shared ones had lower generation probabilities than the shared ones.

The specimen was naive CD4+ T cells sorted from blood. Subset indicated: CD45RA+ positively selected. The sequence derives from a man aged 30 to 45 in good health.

The CDR3 bases are TGCGCCAGCGATGTCGGGCAGGGAGGTTTCCAAGAGACCCAGTACTTC. Translating gives CASDVGQGGFQETQYF. The V and J genes are TRBV5-1 and TRBJ2-5; D is perhaps TRBD2 (6 bases). CDR1 and CDR2 from the germline V gene are SGHRS and YFSETQ. This CDR3 comprises 16 residues. With 7 bases removed from V and 1 base from J, the gap between germline ends came to 20 bases.